The TCR beta chain under discussion was sequenced for a study of a mutant IDH1 vaccine in newly diagnosed glioma. Study background: Therapy received beforehand was radiotherapy, temozolomide, or both, with most patients given both.

Overall study results and limits: Pseudoprogression appeared unlinked to shifts in leading peripheral T cell clonotypes.

V was cut by 0 bases and J by 7 bases, with 14 bases left in between. The germline V gene encodes CDR1 SGDLS and CDR2 YYNGEE. The CDR3 contains 15 residues. Details on this clone: Its specificity is unknown.

Clones were sequenced by immunoSEQ multiplex PCR, and TCRdb holds only the in-frame ones, with some missing. This sample has about 75,000 clones; 90% to 95% occur once, and the top ten carry roughly 0.5%. Described time point: week 5, during vaccination. Every vaccine dose comprised 300 ug of mutant IDH1 20-mer peptide plus topical imiquimod. In every donor, the tumor was a new WHO grade 3 or 4 IDH1-mutant, ATRX-lost astrocytoma. The chain employs TRBV9 and TRBJ2-1; D unclear. The material was PBMCs, obtained from a glioma patient whose treatment included an IDH1 peptide vaccine. This receptor was obtained from a woman aged 50 to 60 with glioma. CDR3 nucleotide sequence: TGTGCCAGCAGCGTAGGTAGCCGGCCTAGGAATGAGCAGTTCTTC. Its protein product is CASSVGSRPRNEQFF.